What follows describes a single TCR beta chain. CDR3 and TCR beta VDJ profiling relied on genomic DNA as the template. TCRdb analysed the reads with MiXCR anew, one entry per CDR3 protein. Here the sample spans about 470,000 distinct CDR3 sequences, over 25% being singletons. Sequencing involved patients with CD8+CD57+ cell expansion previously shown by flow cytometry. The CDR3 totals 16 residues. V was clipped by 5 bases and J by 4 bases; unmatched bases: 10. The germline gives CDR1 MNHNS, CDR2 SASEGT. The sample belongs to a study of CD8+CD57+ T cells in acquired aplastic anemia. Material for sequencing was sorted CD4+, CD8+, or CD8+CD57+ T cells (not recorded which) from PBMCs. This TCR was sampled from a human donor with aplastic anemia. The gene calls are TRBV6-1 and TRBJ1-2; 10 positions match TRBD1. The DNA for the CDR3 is TGTGCCAGCAGTCGGGACAGGGGTCTTATCGCCTATGGCTACACCTTC. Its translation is CASSRDRGLIAYGYTF.